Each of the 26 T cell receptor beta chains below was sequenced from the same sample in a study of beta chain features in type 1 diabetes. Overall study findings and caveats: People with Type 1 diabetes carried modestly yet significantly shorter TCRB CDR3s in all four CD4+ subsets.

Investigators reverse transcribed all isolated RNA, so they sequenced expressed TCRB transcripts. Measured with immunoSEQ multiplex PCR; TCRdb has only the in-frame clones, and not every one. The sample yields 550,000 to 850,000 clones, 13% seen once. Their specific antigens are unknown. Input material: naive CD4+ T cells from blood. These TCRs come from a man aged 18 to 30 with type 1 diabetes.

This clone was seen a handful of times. CDR3 nucleotides: TGTGCCCGGCGACAGTGGGGGAATGAGCAGTTCTTC. Encoded protein: CARRQWGNEQFF. V usage is TRBV30 and J usage is TRBJ2-1, with D perhaps matching TRBD1 or TRBD2 (5 bases each). Between the trimmed V and J ends, which lost 8 bases and 7 bases, there was a span of 15 bases. Per germline, CDR1 GTSNPN and CDR2 SVGIG (reference sequence). This CDR3 region has 12 residues.

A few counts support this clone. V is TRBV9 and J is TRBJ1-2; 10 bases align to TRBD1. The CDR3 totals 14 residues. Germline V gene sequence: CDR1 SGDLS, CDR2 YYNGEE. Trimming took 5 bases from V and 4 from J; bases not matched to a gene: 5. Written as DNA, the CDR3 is TGTGCCAGCAGAGGGGACAGGGGTAGCTATGGCTACACCTTC. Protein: CASRGDRGSYGYTF.

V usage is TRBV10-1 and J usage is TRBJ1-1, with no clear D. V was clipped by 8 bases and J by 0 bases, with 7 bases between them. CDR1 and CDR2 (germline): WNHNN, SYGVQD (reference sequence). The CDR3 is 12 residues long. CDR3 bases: TGCGCCAGCGGGGAGATGAACACTGAAGCTTTCTTT. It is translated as CASGEMNTEAFF.

CDR3 protein: CASSLTGTGSPEAFF. CDR3 bases: TGTGCCAGCTCACTAACCGGGACAGGGAGTCCTGAAGCTTTCTTT. V usage is TRBV18 and J usage is TRBJ1-1; TRBD1 aligns across 9 bases. V lost 4 bases, J lost 6 bases, and 9 bases stayed unmatched. Germline V gives CDR1 KGHSH, CDR2 LQKENI. There are 15 residues in the CDR3. Full variable domain (outside the CDR3, taken from reference TRBV18 and TRBJ1-1): NAGVMQNPRHLVRRRGQEARLRCSPMKGHSHVYWYRQLPEEGLKFMVYLQKENIIDESGMPKERFSAEFPKEGPSILRIQQVVRGDSAAYFCASSLTGTGSPEAFFGQGTRLTVV.

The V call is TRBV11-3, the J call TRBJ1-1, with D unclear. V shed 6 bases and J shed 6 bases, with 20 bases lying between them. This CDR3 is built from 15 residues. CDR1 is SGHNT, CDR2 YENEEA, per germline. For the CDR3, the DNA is TGTGCCAGCAGTTCCCCCATGAGGGAAGTATCTGAAGCTTTCTTT. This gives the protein CASSSPMREVSEAFF.

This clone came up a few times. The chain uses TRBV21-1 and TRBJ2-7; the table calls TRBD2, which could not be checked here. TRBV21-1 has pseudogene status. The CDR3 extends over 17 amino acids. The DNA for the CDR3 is TGTGCCAGCAGCAAAGTGTGGGGAGCGGTAAGCGGGGCAGTGAAGTACTTC. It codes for CASSKVWGAVSGAVKYF.

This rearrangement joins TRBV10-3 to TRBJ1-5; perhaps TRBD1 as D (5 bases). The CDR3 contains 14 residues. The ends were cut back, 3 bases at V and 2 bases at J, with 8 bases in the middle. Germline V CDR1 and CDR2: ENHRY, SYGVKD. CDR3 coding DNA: TGTGCCATCAGTGAAGAACAGGGCAATCAGCCCCAGCATTTT. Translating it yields CAISEEQGNQPQHF.

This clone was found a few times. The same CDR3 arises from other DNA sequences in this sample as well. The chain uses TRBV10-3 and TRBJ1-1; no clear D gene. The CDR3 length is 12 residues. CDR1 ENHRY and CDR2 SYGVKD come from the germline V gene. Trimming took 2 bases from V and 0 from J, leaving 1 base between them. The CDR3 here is CAISEVNTEAFF. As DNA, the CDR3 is TGTGCCATCAGTGAGGTGAACACTGAAGCTTTCTTT.

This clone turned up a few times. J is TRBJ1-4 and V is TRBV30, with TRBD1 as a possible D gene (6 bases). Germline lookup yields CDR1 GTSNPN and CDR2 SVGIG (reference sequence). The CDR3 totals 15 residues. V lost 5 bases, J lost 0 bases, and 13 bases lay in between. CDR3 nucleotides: TGTGCCTGGGGCCTTGACAGGACAACTAATGAAAAACTGTTTTTT. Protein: CAWGLDRTTNEKLFF. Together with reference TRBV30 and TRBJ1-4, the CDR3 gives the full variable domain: SQTIHQWPATLVQPVGSPLSLECTVEGTSNPNLYWYRQAAGRGLQLLFYSVGIGQISSEVPQNLSASRPQDRQFILSSKKLLLSDSGFYLCAWGLDRTTNEKLFFGSGTQLSVL.

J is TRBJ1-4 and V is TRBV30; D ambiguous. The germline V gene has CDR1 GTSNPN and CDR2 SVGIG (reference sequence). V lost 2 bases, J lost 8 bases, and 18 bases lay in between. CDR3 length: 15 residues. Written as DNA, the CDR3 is TGTGCCTGGAGTCCCCCCGCGGGGTTAGGAGAAAAACTGTTTTTT. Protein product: CAWSPPAGLGEKLFF.

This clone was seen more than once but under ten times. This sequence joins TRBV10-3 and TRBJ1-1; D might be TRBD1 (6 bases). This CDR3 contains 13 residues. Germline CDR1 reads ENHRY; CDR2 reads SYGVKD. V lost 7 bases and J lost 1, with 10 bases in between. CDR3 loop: CAINNRENTEAFF. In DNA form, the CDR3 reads TGTGCCATCAATAACAGGGAGAACACTGAAGCTTTCTTT.

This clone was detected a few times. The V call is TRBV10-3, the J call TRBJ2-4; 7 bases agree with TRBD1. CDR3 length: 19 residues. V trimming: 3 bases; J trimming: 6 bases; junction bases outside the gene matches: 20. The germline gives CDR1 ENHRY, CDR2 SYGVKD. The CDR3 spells CAISEPDGQVGSTGNIQYF. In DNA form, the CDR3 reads TGTGCCATCAGTGAACCCGATGGACAGGTCGGTAGTACGGGAAACATTCAGTACTTC.

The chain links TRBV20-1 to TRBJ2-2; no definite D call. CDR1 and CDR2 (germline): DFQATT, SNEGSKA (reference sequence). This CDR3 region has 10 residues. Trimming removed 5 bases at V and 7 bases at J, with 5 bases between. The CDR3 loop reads CSAWNGELFF. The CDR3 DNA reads TGCAGTGCTTGGAACGGGGAGCTGTTTTTT.

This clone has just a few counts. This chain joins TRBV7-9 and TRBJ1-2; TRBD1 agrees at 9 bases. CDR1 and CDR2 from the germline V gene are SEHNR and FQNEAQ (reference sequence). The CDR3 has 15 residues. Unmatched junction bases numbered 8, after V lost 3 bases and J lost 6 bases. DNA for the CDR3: TGTGCCAGCAGCTTGGGGGACAGGGTTTTAGATGGCTACACCTTC. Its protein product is CASSLGDRVLDGYTF.

The CDR3 DNA is TGTGCCAGCAGCCCAGGACAGGGAGGGTACCAAGAGACCCAGTACTTC. This encodes CASSPGQGGYQETQYF. The chain has TRBV9 and TRBJ2-5; D is perhaps TRBD1 (8 bases). Trimming took off 4 bases at V and 0 bases at J, with 16 bases between the two ends. The CDR3 is 16 amino acids. CDR1 SGDLS and CDR2 YYNGEE come from the germline V gene.

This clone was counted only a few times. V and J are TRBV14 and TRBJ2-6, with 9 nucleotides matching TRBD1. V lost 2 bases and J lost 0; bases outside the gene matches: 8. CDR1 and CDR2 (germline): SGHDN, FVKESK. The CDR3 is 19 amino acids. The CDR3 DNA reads TGTGCCAGCAGCCAATTCGTGGGACAGGGCTACTCTGGGGCCAACGTCCTGACTTTC. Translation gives CASSQFVGQGYSGANVLTF. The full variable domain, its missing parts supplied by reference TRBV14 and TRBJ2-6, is EAGVTQFPSHSVIEKGQTVTLRCDPISGHDNLYWYRRVMGKEIKFLLHFVKESKQDESGMPNNRFLAERTGGTYSTLKVQPAELEDSGVYFCASSQFVGQGYSGANVLTFGAGSRLTVL.

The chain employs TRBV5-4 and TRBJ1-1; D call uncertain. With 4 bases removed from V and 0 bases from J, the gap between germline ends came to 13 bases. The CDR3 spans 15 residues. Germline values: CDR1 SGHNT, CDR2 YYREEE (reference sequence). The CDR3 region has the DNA TGTGCCAGCAGCAGACCGGGTCAGATGAACACTGAAGCTTTCTTT. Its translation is CASSRPGQMNTEAFF.

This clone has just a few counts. The CDR3 protein is CASSTGQGYYNEQFF. Here the CDR3 DNA reads TGTGCCAGCAGTACTGGACAGGGGTACTACAATGAGCAGTTCTTC. The chain has TRBV6-5 and TRBJ2-1, with 9 positions matching TRBD1. This CDR3 comprises 15 residues. CDR1 and CDR2 (germline): MNHEY, SVGAGI. The J segment lost 3 bases and the V segment lost 5 bases, leaving 5 bases of the junction unmatched.

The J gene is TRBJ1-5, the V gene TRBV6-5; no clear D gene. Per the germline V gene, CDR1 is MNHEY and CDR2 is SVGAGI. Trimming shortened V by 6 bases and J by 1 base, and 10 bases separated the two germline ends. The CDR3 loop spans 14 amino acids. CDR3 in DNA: TGTGCCAGCAGGCGGACGGTGAGCAATCAGCCCCAGCATTTT. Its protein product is CASRRTVSNQPQHF.

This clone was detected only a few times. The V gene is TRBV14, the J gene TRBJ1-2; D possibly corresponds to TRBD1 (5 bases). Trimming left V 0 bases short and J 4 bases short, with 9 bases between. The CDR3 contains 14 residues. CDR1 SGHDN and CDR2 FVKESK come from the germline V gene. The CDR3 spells CASSQDRGVYGYTF. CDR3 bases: TGTGCCAGCAGCCAAGATAGGGGTGTCTATGGCTACACCTTC. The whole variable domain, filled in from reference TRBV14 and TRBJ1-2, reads EAGVTQFPSHSVIEKGQTVTLRCDPISGHDNLYWYRRVMGKEIKFLLHFVKESKQDESGMPNNRFLAERTGGTYSTLKVQPAELEDSGVYFCASSQDRGVYGYTFGSGTRLTVV.

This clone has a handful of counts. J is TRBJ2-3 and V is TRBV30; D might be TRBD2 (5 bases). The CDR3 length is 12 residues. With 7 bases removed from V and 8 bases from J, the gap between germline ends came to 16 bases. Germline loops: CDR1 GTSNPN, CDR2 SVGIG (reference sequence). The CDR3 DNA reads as TGTGCCTACTTTCGCGGGCCAGGTACGCAGTATTTT. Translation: CAYFRGPGTQYF.

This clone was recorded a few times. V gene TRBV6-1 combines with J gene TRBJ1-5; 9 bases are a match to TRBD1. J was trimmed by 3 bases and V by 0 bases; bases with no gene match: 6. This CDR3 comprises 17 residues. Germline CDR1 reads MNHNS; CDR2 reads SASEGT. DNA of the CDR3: TGTGCCAGCAGTGAAGCCTCCTGGACAGGGGACAATCAGCCCCAGCATTTT. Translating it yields CASSEASWTGDNQPQHF.

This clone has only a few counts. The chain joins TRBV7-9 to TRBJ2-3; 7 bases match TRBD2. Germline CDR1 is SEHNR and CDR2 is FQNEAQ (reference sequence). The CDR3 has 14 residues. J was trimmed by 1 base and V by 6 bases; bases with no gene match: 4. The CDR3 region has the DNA TGTGCCAGCAGTAGGGCGGGGGGCACAGATACGCAGTATTTT. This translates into CASSRAGGTDTQYF.

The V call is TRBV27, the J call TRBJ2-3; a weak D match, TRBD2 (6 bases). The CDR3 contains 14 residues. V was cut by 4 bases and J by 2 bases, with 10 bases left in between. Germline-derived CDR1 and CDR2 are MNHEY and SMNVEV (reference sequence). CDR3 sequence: CASSSAGPTDTQYF. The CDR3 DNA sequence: TGTGCCAGCAGTTCGGCGGGGCCCACAGATACGCAGTATTTT.

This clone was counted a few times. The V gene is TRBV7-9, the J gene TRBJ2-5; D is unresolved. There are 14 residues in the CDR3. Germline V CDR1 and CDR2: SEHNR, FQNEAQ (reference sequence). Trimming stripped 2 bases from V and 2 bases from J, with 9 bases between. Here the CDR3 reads CASSLLSSQETQYF. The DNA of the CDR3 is TGTGCCAGCAGCTTACTTTCCAGTCAAGAGACCCAGTACTTC.

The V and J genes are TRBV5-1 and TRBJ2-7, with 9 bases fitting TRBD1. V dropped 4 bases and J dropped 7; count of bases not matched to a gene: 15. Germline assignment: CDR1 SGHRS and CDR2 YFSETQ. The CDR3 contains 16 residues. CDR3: CASSPYQGTGKGEQYF. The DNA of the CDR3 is TGCGCCAGCAGCCCTTACCAAGGGACAGGGAAGGGGGAGCAGTACTTC.